The 23 T cell receptor beta chains given below trace back to one sample, sequenced in a study of PD-1 blockade in classical Hodgkin lymphoma. Produced via immunoSEQ multiplex PCR; TCRdb's table is partial and in-frame only. Here the sample spans more than 25,000 clones, around 85% being singletons. Sample time point: cycle 4 day 1 (C4D1), after 5 to 7 weeks of nivolumab. After autologous stem cell transplantation all patients relapsed, and prior brentuximab vedotin exposure differed between cohorts. Researchers used magnetic negative selection to pull out pure CD4+ T cells from thawed PBMCs. The source was CD4+ T cells from blood, collected before the fourth cycle of nivolumab. The receptors were sampled from a human donor with classical Hodgkin lymphoma.

This chain joins TRBV9 and TRBJ2-4; TRBD1 matches 7 bases. There are 16 residues in the CDR3. The germline V gene has CDR1 SGDLS and CDR2 YYNGEE. The J segment lost 2 bases and the V segment lost 4 bases, leaving 9 bases of the junction unmatched. The CDR3 bases are TGTGCCAGCAGCTCCGGGACAGAGTGGTCCAAAAACATTCAGTACTTC. Residues: CASSSGTEWSKNIQYF.

The sample holds one count of this clone. V is TRBV7-2 and J is TRBJ1-4, with a tentative D call TRBD1 (6 bases). Trimming cost V 4 bases and J 8 bases, with 11 bases left between them. The CDR3 loop spans 13 amino acids. Germline V gene data show CDR1 as SGHTA and CDR2 as FQGNSA. In DNA form, the CDR3 reads TGTGCCAGCAGCTGGGCAGACAGGGAAAAACTGTTTTTT. Translated: CASSWADREKLFF. Using reference TRBV7-2 and TRBJ1-4 for the parts outside the CDR3, the full variable domain is GAGVSQSPSNKVTEKGKDVELRCDPISGHTALYWYRQSLGQGLEFLIYFQGNSAPDKSGLPSDRFSAERTGGSVSTLTIQRTQQEDSAVYLCASSWADREKLFFGSGTQLSVL.

This chain joins TRBV7-2 and TRBJ2-1; 8 nucleotides agree with TRBD2. V trimming: 6 bases; J trimming: 8 bases; junction bases outside the gene matches: 12. The V gene's germline CDR1 is SGHTA and CDR2 FQGNSA. The CDR3 consists of 15 residues. CDR3 protein: CASRWGLVESDEQFF. The CDR3 DNA follows: TGTGCCAGCAGATGGGGACTAGTCGAATCCGATGAGCAGTTCTTC.

The V call is TRBV9, the J call TRBJ2-4; tentatively, D is TRBD2 (6 bases). Germline CDR1 is SGDLS and CDR2 is YYNGEE. The CDR3 has 15 residues. Trimming removed 0 bases at V and 6 bases at J, with 13 bases between. CDR3: CASSVDWGVINIQYF. CDR3 nucleotide sequence: TGTGCCAGCAGCGTAGACTGGGGGGTGATAAACATTCAGTACTTC.

This chain's CDR3 is CASSTGGFLETQYF. As DNA, the CDR3 is TGTGCCAGCAGTACAGGGGGCTTTTTGGAGACCCAGTACTTC. The chain joins TRBV28 to TRBJ2-5, with 9 positions matching TRBD1. Germline loops: CDR1 MDHEN, CDR2 SYDVKM. Unmatched junction bases numbered 6, after V lost 5 bases and J lost 5 bases. The CDR3 length is 14 residues.

This chain connects TRBV18 to TRBJ2-7, with 8 positions matching TRBD2. V gave up 3 bases and J gave up 7 bases; unmatched junction bases: 11. Per the germline V gene, CDR1 is KGHSH and CDR2 is LQKENI. The CDR3 runs to 15 residues. The CDR3 bases are TGTGCCAGCTCACCCGAGCTAGCGGGTTGGGAGGAGCAGTACTTC. Translation: CASSPELAGWEEQYF.

The V call is TRBV4-2, the J call TRBJ2-2; D may be TRBD1 or TRBD2 (7 bases each). Germline CDR1 and CDR2: LGHNA and YNFKEQ. The CDR3 consists of 16 residues. V was cut by 0 bases and J by 5 bases, with 13 bases left in between. The chain's CDR3 is CASSQDPGGGTGELFF. CDR3 nucleotides: TGTGCCAGCAGCCAAGATCCAGGGGGAGGGACCGGGGAGCTGTTTTTT.

The chain couples TRBV19 to TRBJ2-5; TRBD2 matches at 9 bases. CDR3 length: 16 residues. Losses at the gene ends were 5 bases for V and 4 bases for J; bases not matched to a gene: 11. Germline assignment: CDR1 LNHDA and CDR2 SQIVND (reference sequence). CDR3 DNA: TGTGCCAGTAGTTATTTCGGAGCGGGAGGCCCAGAGACCCAGTACTTC. This codes for CASSYFGAGGPETQYF.

The chain is built from TRBV5-1 and TRBJ1-1; D uncertain. The length of the CDR3 is 14 residues. Trimming stripped 4 bases from V and 1 base from J, with 11 bases between. Germline loops: CDR1 SGHRS, CDR2 YFSETQ. The CDR3 nucleotides are TGCGCCAGCAGCCAGCAGAGCAGGAACACTGAAGCTTTCTTT. This gives the protein CASSQQSRNTEAFF.

A few counts support this clone. The chain recombines TRBV5-4 with TRBJ1-1; D call uncertain. Per the germline V gene, CDR1 is SGHNT and CDR2 is YYREEE (reference sequence). The CDR3 consists of 11 residues. V was shortened by 3 bases and J by 6 bases, with 6 bases between the two germline ends. The CDR3 DNA reads as TGTGCCAGCAGCTCCATCTCTGAAGCTTTCTTT. Its protein product is CASSSISEAFF.

The chain employs TRBV20-1 and TRBJ1-2; no firm D call. The V gene lost 6 bases and the J gene lost 7 bases, with 12 bases spanning the gap. This CDR3 comprises 11 residues. Germline CDR1 and CDR2: DFQATT and SNEGSKA (reference sequence). The CDR3 DNA follows: TGCAGTGCGCGGACCTTTGGTGGCTACACCTTC. Translation gives CSARTFGGYTF.

This chain links TRBV6-5 with TRBJ2-5, with D unclear. Trimming took 9 bases from V and 3 from J, leaving 20 bases between them. Germline V gene sequence: CDR1 MNHEY, CDR2 SVGAGI. CDR3 length: 15 amino acids. CDR3 nucleotides: TGTGCCAGATCTTATGTCGTCGTTGTTAAAGAGACCCAGTACTTC. It yields the protein CARSYVVVVKETQYF.

This sequence joins TRBV4-3 and TRBJ1-3; D gene uncertain. The V gene lost 0 bases and the J gene lost 0 bases, with 12 bases spanning the gap. Germline CDR1 is LGHNA and CDR2 is YSLEER. CDR3 length equals 17 residues. The CDR3 spells CASSQEIPASSGNTIYF. CDR3 DNA sequence: TGCGCCAGCAGCCAAGAAATCCCCGCCAGCTCTGGAAACACCATATATTTT.

The rearrangement uses TRBV5-4 and TRBJ2-3, with TRBD1 matching 8 bases. The CDR3 extends over 16 amino acids. V dropped 3 bases and J dropped 0; count of bases not matched to a gene: 6. Germline assignment: CDR1 SGHNT and CDR2 YYREEE (reference sequence). The CDR3: CASSSGQGSSTDTQYF. The CDR3 coding sequence is TGTGCCAGCAGCTCCGGACAGGGATCTAGCACAGATACGCAGTATTTT.

V and J are TRBV2 and TRBJ1-1; D is uncertain. CDR1 SNHLY and CDR2 FYNNEI come from the germline V gene. The CDR3 totals 14 residues. The V gene lost 5 bases and the J gene lost 8 bases, with 18 bases spanning the gap. CDR3 bases: TGTGCCAGCAGTCCTAATTTGGGAAGCAGGGAAGCTTTCTTT. Its translation is CASSPNLGSREAFF.

The chain links TRBV10-2 to TRBJ1-1; 9 positions agree with TRBD1. The CDR3 runs to 13 residues. In germline, CDR1 is WSHSY, CDR2 SAAADI. Trimming removed 6 bases from V and 3 bases from J; junction bases left unmatched: 2. CDR3 loop: CASRRDRDTEAFF. In nucleotides, the CDR3 is TGCGCCAGCAGACGGGACAGGGACACTGAAGCTTTCTTT.

V and J are TRBV5-1 and TRBJ1-1; 7 bases are shared with TRBD1. V lost 4 bases and J lost 2; bases outside the gene matches: 8. CDR1 is SGHRS, CDR2 YFSETQ, per germline. There are 15 residues in the CDR3. This chain's CDR3 is CASSPDRAINTEAFF. CDR3 DNA: TGCGCCAGCAGCCCCGACAGGGCTATTAACACTGAAGCTTTCTTT.

CDR3 in DNA: TGTGCCAGCAGTGGCGACAATGAGCAGTTCTTC. Translating it yields CASSGDNEQFF. The V gene is TRBV2, the J gene TRBJ2-1, with D uncertain. Trimming stripped 4 bases from V and 5 bases from J, with 3 bases between. The CDR3 is 11 amino acids. Germline V CDR1 and CDR2: SNHLY, FYNNEI. Looking up the rest from reference TRBV2 and TRBJ2-1 gives the full variable domain: EPEVTQTPSHQVTQMGQEVILRCVPISNHLYFYWYRQILGQKVEFLVSFYNNEISEKSEIFDDQFSVERPDGSNFTLKIRSTKLEDSAMYFCASSGDNEQFFGPGTRLTVL.

The chain couples TRBV2 to TRBJ2-6; D gene unclear. The CDR3 totals 16 residues. V lost 1 base to trimming and J lost 0 bases, with 7 bases between them. Germline assignment: CDR1 SNHLY and CDR2 FYNNEI. CDR3 in amino acids: CASSEDRTSGANVLTF. CDR3 nucleotide sequence: TGTGCCAGCAGTGAAGACAGAACCTCTGGGGCCAACGTCCTGACTTTC.

The genes are TRBV27 and TRBJ2-3, with 10 bases lining up with TRBD2. The CDR3 has 16 amino acids. V gave up 1 base and J gave up 5 bases; unmatched junction bases: 6. Germline-derived CDR1 and CDR2 are MNHEY and SMNVEV (reference sequence). The CDR3 DNA sequence: TGTGCCAGCAGTTTATTAGCTAGCGGGAGTGTAGATACGCAGTATTTT. Translation gives CASSLLASGSVDTQYF.

DNA for the CDR3: TGTGCCAGCAGCCTAGGGGGGGGAGGCGGAACTGAAGCTTTCTTT. This codes for CASSLGGGGGTEAFF. The chain carries TRBV14 and TRBJ1-1, with a weak D call TRBD1 (6 bases). Trimming shortened V by 4 bases and J by 5 bases, and 17 bases separated the two germline ends. CDR3 length: 15 amino acids. CDR1 and CDR2 (germline): SGHDN, FVKESK.

This rearrangement joins TRBV6-6 to TRBJ2-5, with TRBD1 matching over 9 bases. Germline CDR1 is MNHNY and CDR2 is SVGAGI (reference sequence). V shed 1 base, J shed 5 bases, and the junction held 5 bases outside the gene matches. This CDR3 region has 15 residues. CDR3 nucleotides: TGTGCCAGCAGTTACTTCGGGACAGGGAGCGAGACCCAGTACTTC. Translated, it gives CASSYFGTGSETQYF.

The chain joins TRBV19 to TRBJ2-1, with D perhaps matching TRBD2 (5 bases). Trimming cost V 6 bases and J 8 bases, with 20 bases left between them. The V gene's germline CDR1 is LNHDA and CDR2 SQIVND (reference sequence). The CDR3 extends over 15 amino acids. For the CDR3, the DNA is TGTGCCAGTAGCCGGACTCCGGCGAGAAACCATGAGCAGTTCTTC. Translation gives CASSRTPARNHEQFF.